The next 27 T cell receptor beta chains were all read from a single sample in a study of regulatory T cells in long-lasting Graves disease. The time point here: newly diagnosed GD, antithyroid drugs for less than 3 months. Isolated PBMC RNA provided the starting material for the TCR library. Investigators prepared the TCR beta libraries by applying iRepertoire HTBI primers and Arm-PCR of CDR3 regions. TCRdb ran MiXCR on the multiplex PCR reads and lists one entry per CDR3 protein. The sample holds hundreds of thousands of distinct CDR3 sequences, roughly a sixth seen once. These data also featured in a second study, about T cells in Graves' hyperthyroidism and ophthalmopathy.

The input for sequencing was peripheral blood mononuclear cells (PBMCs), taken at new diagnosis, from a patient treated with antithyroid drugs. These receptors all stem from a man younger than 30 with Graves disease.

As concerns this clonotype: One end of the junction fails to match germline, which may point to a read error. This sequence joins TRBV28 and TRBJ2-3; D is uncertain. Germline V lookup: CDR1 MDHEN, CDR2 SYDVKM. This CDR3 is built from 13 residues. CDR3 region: CAGSFPSTDTQYF. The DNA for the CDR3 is TGTGCCGGCAGTTTCCCCAGCACAGATACGCAGTATTTT. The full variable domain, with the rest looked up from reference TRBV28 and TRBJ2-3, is DVKVTQSSRYLVKRTGEKVFLECVQDMDHENMFWYRQDPGLGLRLIYFSYDVKMKEKGDIPEGYSVSREKKERFSLILESASTNQTSMYLCAGSFPSTDTQYFGPGTRLTVL.

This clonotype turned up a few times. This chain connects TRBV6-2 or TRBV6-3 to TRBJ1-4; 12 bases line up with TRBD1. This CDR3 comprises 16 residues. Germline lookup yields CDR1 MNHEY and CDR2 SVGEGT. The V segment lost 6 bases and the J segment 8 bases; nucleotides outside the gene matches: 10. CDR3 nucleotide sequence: TGTGCCAGCAGAGTCTCCCCGGGACAGGGGGCAGAAAAACTGTTTTTT. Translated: CASRVSPGQGAEKLFF.

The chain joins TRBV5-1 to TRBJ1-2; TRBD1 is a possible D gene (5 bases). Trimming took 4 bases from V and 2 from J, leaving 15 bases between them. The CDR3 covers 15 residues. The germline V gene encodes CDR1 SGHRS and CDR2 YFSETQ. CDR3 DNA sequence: TGCGCCAGCAGCATCCCCACGACAGAGAACTATGGCTACACCTTC. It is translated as CASSIPTTENYGYTF. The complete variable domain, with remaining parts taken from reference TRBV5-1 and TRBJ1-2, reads KAGVTQTPRYLIKTRGQQVTLSCSPISGHRSVSWYQQTPGQGLQFLFEYFSETQRNKGNFPGRFSGRQFSNSRSEMNVSTLELGDSALYLCASSIPTTENYGYTFGSGTRLTVV.

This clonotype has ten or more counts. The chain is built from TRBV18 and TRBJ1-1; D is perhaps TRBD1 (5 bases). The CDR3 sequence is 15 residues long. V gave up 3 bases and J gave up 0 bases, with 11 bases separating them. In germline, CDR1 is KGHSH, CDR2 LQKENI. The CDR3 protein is CASSPPGGLNTEAFF. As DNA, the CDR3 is TGTGCCAGCTCACCTCCCGGGGGGTTGAACACTGAAGCTTTCTTT.

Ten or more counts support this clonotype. The DNA of the CDR3 is TGCAGTGCGAGTGGAGACCAAGAGACCCAGTACTTC. Translating gives CSASGDQETQYF. The chain is built from TRBV20-1 and TRBJ2-5; D ambiguous. V was clipped by 6 bases and J by 0 bases, with 8 bases between them. The CDR3 has 12 residues. The germline V gene has CDR1 DFQATT and CDR2 SNEGSKA (reference sequence).

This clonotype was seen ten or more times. The CDR3: CASRPSGSSYNEQFF. The CDR3 DNA sequence: TGTGCCAGCAGACCCAGCGGGAGCTCCTACAATGAGCAGTTCTTC. The chain has TRBV12-3 or TRBV12-4 and TRBJ2-1, with 8 positions matching TRBD2. The CDR3 contains 15 residues. Trimming at V came to 6 bases and at J to 0 bases, leaving 4 bases not matched to a gene.

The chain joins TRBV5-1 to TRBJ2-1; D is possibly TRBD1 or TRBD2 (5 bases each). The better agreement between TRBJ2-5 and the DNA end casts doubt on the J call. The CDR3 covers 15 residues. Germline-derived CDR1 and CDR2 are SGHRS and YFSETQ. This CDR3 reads CASSLGQRTGETQYF. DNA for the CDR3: TGCGCCAGCAGCTTGGGACAGCGGACGGGAGAGACCCAGTACTTC.

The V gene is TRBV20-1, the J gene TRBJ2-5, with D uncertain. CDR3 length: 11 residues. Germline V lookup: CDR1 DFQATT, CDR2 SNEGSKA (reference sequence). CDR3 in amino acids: CSPTMAETQYF. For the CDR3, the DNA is TGCAGCCCAACAATGGCAGAGACCCAGTACTTC.

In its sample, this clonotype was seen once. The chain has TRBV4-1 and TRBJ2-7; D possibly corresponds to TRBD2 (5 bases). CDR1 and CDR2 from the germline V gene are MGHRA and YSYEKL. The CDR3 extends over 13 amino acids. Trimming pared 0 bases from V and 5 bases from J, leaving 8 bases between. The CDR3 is CASSQEEVNEQYF. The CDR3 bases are TGCGCCAGCAGCCAAGAGGAGGTAAACGAGCAGTACTTC.

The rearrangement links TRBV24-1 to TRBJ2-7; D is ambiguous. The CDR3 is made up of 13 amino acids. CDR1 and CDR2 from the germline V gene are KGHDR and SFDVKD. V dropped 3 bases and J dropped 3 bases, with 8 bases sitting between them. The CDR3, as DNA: TGTGCCACCAGTGATCCTATAAGCTACGAGCAGTACTTC. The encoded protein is CATSDPISYEQYF.

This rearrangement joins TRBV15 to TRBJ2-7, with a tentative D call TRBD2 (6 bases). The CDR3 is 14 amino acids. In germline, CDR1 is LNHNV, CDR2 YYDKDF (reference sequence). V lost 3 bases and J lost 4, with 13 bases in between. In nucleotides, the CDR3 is TGTGCCACCAGCAGGGGTACCGGGGGATACGAGCAGTACTTC. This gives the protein CATSRGTGGYEQYF.

The CDR3 bases are TGTGCCACCGGGGACTCACGAGACAATGAGCAGTTCTTC. Encoded protein: CATGDSRDNEQFF. The chain combines TRBV24-1 with TRBJ2-1; D perhaps matches TRBD2 (6 bases). Trimming pared 9 bases from V and 5 bases from J, leaving 13 bases between. CDR1 is KGHDR, CDR2 SFDVKD, per germline. This CDR3 has 13 residues.

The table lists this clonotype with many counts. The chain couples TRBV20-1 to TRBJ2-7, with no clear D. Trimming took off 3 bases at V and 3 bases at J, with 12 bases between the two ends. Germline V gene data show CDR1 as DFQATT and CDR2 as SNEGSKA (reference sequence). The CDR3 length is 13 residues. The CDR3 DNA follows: TGCAGTGCTAGCCTAGGGCTTGGCTACGAGCAGTACTTC. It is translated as CSASLGLGYEQYF.

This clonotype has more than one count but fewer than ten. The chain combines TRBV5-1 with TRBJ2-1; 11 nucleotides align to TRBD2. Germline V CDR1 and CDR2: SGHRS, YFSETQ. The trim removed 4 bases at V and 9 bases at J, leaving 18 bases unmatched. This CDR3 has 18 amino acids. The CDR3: CASSPGLGSGRAQFEQFF. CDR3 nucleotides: TGCGCCAGCAGCCCCGGATTAGGTAGCGGGAGGGCTCAATTTGAGCAGTTCTTC.

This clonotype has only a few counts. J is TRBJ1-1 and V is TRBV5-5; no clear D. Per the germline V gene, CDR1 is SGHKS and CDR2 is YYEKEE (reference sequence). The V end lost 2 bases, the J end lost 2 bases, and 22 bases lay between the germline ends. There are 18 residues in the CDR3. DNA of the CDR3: TGTGCCAGCAGCTTCCTCGAAACCGGACGATTCGGAAACACTGAAGCTTTCTTT. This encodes CASSFLETGRFGNTEAFF.

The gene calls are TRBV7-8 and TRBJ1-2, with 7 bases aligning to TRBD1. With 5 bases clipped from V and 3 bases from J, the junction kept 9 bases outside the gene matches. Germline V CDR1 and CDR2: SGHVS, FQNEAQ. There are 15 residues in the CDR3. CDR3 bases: TGTGCCAGCAGCCCCGGGGGGACAGATTACTATGGCTACACCTTC. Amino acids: CASSPGGTDYYGYTF.

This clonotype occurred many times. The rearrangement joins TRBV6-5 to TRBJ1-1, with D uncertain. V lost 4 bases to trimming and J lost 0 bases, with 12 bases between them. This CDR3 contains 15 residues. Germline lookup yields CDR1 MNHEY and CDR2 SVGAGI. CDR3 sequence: CASSLPGGMNTEAFF. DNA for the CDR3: TGTGCCAGCAGTTTACCCGGAGGCATGAACACTGAAGCTTTCTTT.

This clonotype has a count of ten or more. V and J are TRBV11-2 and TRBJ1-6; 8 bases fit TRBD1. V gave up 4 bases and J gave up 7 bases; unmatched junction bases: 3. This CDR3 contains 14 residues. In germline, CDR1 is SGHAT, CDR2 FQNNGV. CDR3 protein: CASSWTGLNSPLHF. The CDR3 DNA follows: TGTGCCAGCAGCTGGACAGGGCTAAATTCACCCCTCCACTTT.

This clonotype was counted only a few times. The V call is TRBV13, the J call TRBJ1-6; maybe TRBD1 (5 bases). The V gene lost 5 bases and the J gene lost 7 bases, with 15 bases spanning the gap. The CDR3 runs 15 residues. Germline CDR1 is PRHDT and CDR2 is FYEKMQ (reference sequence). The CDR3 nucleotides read TGTGCCAGCAGCAGCAGGGTAGTTGGCAATTCACCCCTCCACTTT. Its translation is CASSSRVVGNSPLHF.

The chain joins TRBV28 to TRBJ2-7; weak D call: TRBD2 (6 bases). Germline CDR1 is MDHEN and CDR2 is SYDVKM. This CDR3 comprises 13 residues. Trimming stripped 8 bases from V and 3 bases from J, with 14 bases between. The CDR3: CASQYSGGYEQYF. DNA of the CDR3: TGTGCCAGCCAATATAGCGGAGGCTACGAGCAGTACTTC.

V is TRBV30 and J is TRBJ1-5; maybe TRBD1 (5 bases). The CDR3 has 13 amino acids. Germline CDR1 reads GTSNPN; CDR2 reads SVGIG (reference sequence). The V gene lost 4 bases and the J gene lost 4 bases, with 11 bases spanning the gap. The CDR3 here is CAWTVGANQPQHF. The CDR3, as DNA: TGTGCCTGGACTGTAGGGGCAAATCAGCCCCAGCATTTT. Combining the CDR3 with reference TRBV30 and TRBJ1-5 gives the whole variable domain SQTIHQWPATLVQPVGSPLSLECTVEGTSNPNLYWYRQAAGRGLQLLFYSVGIGQISSEVPQNLSASRPQDRQFILSSKKLLLSDSGFYLCAWTVGANQPQHFGDGTRLSIL.

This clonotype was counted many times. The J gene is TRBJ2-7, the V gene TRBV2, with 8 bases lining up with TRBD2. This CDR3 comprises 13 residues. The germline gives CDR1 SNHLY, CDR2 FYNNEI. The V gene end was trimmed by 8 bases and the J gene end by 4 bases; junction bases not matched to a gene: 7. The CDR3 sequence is CASGREAGYEQYF. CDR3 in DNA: TGTGCCAGCGGGCGGGAGGCCGGGTACGAGCAGTACTTC.

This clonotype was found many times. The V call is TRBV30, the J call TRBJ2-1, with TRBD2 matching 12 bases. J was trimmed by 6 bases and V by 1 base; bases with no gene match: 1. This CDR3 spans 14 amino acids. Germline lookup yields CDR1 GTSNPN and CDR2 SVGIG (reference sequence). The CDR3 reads CAWSGTSGINEQFF. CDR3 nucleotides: TGTGCCTGGAGTGGGACTAGCGGGATCAATGAGCAGTTCTTC.

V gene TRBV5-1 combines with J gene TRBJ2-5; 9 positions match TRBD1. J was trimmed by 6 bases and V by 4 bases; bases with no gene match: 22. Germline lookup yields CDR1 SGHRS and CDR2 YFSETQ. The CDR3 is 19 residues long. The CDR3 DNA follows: TGCGCCAGCAGCACCCAACCGGGACAGGGTTCGGCCCCTCAACAGACCCAGTACTTC. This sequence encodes CASSTQPGQGSAPQQTQYF. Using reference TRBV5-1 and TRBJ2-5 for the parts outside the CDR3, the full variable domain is KAGVTQTPRYLIKTRGQQVTLSCSPISGHRSVSWYQQTPGQGLQFLFEYFSETQRNKGNFPGRFSGRQFSNSRSEMNVSTLELGDSALYLCASSTQPGQGSAPQQTQYFGPGTRLLVL.

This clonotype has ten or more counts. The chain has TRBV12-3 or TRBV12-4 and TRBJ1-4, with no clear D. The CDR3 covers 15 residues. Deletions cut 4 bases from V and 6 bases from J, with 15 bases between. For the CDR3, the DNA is TGTGCCAGCAGTTCAGACGTAGGACGCGATGAAAAACTGTTTTTT. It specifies CASSSDVGRDEKLFF.

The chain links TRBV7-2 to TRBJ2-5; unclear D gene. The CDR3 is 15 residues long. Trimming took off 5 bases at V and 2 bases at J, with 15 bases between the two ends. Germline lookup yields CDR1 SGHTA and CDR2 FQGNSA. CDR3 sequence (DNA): TGTGCCAGCAGCCCGCGGTCAGCGTCACAAGAGACCCAGTACTTC. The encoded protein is CASSPRSASQETQYF.

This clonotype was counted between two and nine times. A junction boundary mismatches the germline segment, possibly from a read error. The CDR3 bases are TGTGCTAGCAGCCCCAATCGGGACGGCGACGGGTCCTATAATTCACCCCTCCACTTT. Its translation: CASSPNRDGDGSYNSPLHF. The chain employs TRBV7-7 and TRBJ1-6; tentatively, D is TRBD1 (5 bases). This CDR3 region has 19 residues. Germline values: CDR1 SSHAT, CDR2 FNYEAQ (reference sequence).